The entry below describes one T cell receptor (beta chain). The junction departs from the called germline gene at one end, perhaps through a read error. Germline loops: CDR1 SGHNT, CDR2 YYREEE (reference sequence). CDR3 length: 15 residues. Amplification targeted TCR beta CDR3 regions from RNA transcripts. The HTBI set primed first-round TCR CDR3 RT-PCR. TCRdb processed the multiplex PCR reads anew with MiXCR; each CDR3 protein has one entry. The sample consists of 550,000 to 700,000 distinct CDR3 sequences, around 45% of them appearing once. The entry originates in a study of T cells in Graves' hyperthyroidism and ophthalmopathy.

The sequence derives from an adult woman with Graves' disease, either hyperthyroidism or ophthalmopathy (not recorded which). V and J are TRBV5-4 and TRBJ2-7; D is possibly TRBD2 (5 bases). Sequencing used peripheral blood or thyroid tissue (not recorded which). This CDR3 is CASNLYTRSSYEHYF. The DNA for the CDR3 is TGTGCCAGCAATCTATACACTAGGAGCTCCTACGAGCATTACTTC.